These T cell receptor beta chains were read from a single sample in a study of blood T cell repertoires in COVID-19. Clones were read by immunoSEQ multiplex PCR, and TCRdb kept only the in-frame ones, dropping some. The sample yields 130,000 to 150,000 clones, over 70% seen once. The sample comprised peripheral blood. These receptors all stem from a woman aged 60-75 years with acute or convalescent COVID-19. CDR3s include the opening cysteine and the closing phenylalanine or tryptophan. D genes are given only for firm matches. Clone size is stated in some rows and not others, as once, few, many or a class when expanded.

clone_size j_call v_call d_call cdr3_nt cdr3_aa
. TRBJ1-4 TRBV25-1 TRBD1 TGTGCCAGCAGTGACCTGACAGGGGGCCGAGCTAATGAAAAACTGTTTTTT CASSDLTGGRANEKLFF
. TRBJ2-5 TRBV5-1 TRBD2 TGCGCCAGCAGCTTGTCAGCGGGGGCCCAAGAGACCCAGTACTTC CASSLSAGAQETQYF
. TRBJ1-2 TRBV5-1 . TGCGCCAGCAGTTTAACAGGGAATGCTCTGGGGAACACCTTC CASSLTGNALGNTF
once TRBJ2-7 TRBV10-3 TRBD2 TGTGCCATCAGTGAGAGGGGCGGGGGAAGGGTAGCGGACTCCTACGAGCAGTACTTC CAISERGGGRVADSYEQYF
. TRBJ2-7 TRBV6-2/TRBV6-3 . TGTGCCAGCAGTTTCGACCAGTTTTTAGAAGACACGAAGCAGTACTTC CASSFDQFLEDTKQYF
. TRBJ2-3 TRBV6-5 . TGTGCCGGCCGACTAGCAGATACGCAGTATTTT CAGRLADTQYF
. TRBJ2-7 TRBV5-6 . TGTGCCAGCAGCTATGGAGGGGGGGACTACGAGCAGTACTTC CASSYGGGDYEQYF
. TRBJ2-5 TRBV7-8 TRBD2 TGTGCCAGCAGCCCCAGACCTGTAGCGGGAGTGGAGACCCAGTACTTC CASSPRPVAGVETQYF
. TRBJ1-5 TRBV28 . TGTGCCAGCAGTTTGAGGTGGTCATTGAGCAATCAGCCCCAGCATTTT CASSLRWSLSNQPQHF
few TRBJ1-6 TRBV5-4 . TGTGCCAGCAGCTTGTATCTGTATAATTCACCCCTCCACTTT CASSLYLYNSPLHF
. TRBJ1-3 TRBV27 . TGTGCCAGCGTCGGGAGGGGATCCTCTGGAAACACCATATATTTT CASVGRGSSGNTIYF
. TRBJ2-7 TRBV5-4 . TGTGCCACCCTGCGAAGGGACACCTACTCCTACGAGCAGTACTTC CATLRRDTYSYEQYF
. TRBJ1-3 TRBV10-3 TRBD1 TGTGCCGTATGGGACAGGCGACTCTCTGGAAACACCATATATTTT CAVWDRRLSGNTIYF
. TRBJ1-6 TRBV2 TRBD1 TGTGCCAGCAATTCCAGACAGGGCCCTGGCTCACCCCTCCACTTT CASNSRQGPGSPLHF
. TRBJ2-3 TRBV5-4 . TGTGCCAGCAGCTTCGGACTACCCATTAGCACAGATACGCAGTATTTT CASSFGLPISTDTQYF
. TRBJ2-2 TRBV7-9 . TGTGCCAGCAGCTCCCCCCTGTCAGGGTATACCGGGGAGCTGTTTTTT CASSSPLSGYTGELFF
. TRBJ2-5 TRBV2 TRBD2 TGTGCCAGCAGTGACGGGAGGGGAGAGACCCAGTACTTC CASSDGRGETQYF
. TRBJ2-5 TRBV10-1 . TGCGCCAGCAGTGCAAGCGGCCAAGAGACCCAGTACTTC CASSASGQETQYF
. TRBJ1-3 TRBV18 . TGTGCCAGCTCACCTAATTCAGGTGGAACTGGAAACACCATATATTTT CASSPNSGGTGNTIYF
many TRBJ1-5 TRBV7-8 . TGTGCCAGCAGCTTAGGGCAGGGGCCTTCGGGCAATCAGCCCCAGCATTTT CASSLGQGPSGNQPQHF
. TRBJ2-7 TRBV25-1 TRBD2 TGTGCCAGCAGTGAGACGGGGAGCGGGAGGGTAAAATCCTACGAGCAGTACTTC CASSETGSGRVKSYEQYF
. TRBJ1-2 TRBV7-2 . TGTGCCACTGTTGACTCAAGTCCGAACTATGGCTACACCTTC CATVDSSPNYGYTF
. TRBJ2-1 TRBV7-2 . TGTGCCAGCAGCTTAGTGTCCCTCAGGAATGAGCAGTTCTTC CASSLVSLRNEQFF
few TRBJ1-1 TRBV30 TRBD1 TGTGCCTGGAAGTCCCTCGGGACAGGCAATAGAGCTTTCTTT CAWKSLGTGNRAFF
few TRBJ2-5 TRBV7-6 . TGTGCCAGCAGCTTAGCTGGGACTTTAAAAGAGACCCAGTACTTC CASSLAGTLKETQYF
many TRBJ2-2 TRBV7-6 TRBD1 TGTGCCAGCAGCTTCGTTCCCAGGGGGTTTGCCGGGGAGCTGTTTTTT CASSFVPRGFAGELFF
. TRBJ1-3 TRBV19 . TGTGCCAGTAGTACTGTTGGAAACACCATATATTTT CASSTVGNTIYF
. TRBJ2-3 TRBV7-9 . TGTGCCAGCAGCTTTGGATTAGCAGCAGATACGCAGTATTTT CASSFGLAADTQYF
. TRBJ2-2 TRBV29-1 . TGCAGCGTTGCCGAGGCAGCCACCGGGGAGCTGTTTTTT CSVAEAATGELFF
. TRBJ2-7 TRBV5-1 TRBD2 TGCGCCAGTGGGGCTAGCGGGAGCTACGAGCAGTACTTC CASGASGSYEQYF
. TRBJ1-2 TRBV28 TRBD1 TGTGCCAGCAGCAGCTTAACGGGACAGGCTTTCTATGGCTACACCTTC CASSSLTGQAFYGYTF
. TRBJ2-2 TRBV10-3 TRBD2 TGTGCCATCAGGAGGACTAGCGGGACGAACACCGGGGAGCTGTTTTTT CAIRRTSGTNTGELFF
. TRBJ2-1 TRBV5-1 . TGCGCCAGCAGTACTCAACTTCAACCCGGGACTTCCCGTTTAGAGCAGTTCTTC CASSTQLQPGTSRLEQFF
. TRBJ2-7 TRBV19 TRBD1 TGTGCCAGTAGTATCGACAGGGGCTCCGGGGACGAGCAGTACTTC CASSIDRGSGDEQYF
. TRBJ2-3 TRBV3-1/TRBV3-2 . TGTGCCAGCAGCCAAGGCCCGGTCAGCACAGATACGCAGTATTTT CASSQGPVSTDTQYF
. TRBJ2-1 TRBV5-4 TRBD1 TGTGCCAGCAGCCTAGGACAGGCTTCATACAATGAGCAGTTCTTC CASSLGQASYNEQFF
. TRBJ1-2 TRBV5-1 . TGCGCCAGCAGCTTGTCTAGATATGGCTACACCTTC CASSLSRYGYTF
. TRBJ2-3 TRBV15 TRBD2 TGTGCCACCAGCACTCGGACTAGCGGAGGCACAGATACGCAGTATTTT CATSTRTSGGTDTQYF
. TRBJ2-2 TRBV30 . TGTGCCTGGGGCAGGGTAAACACCGGGGAGCTGTTTTTT CAWGRVNTGELFF
. TRBJ2-1 TRBV5-1 . TGCGCCAGCAGCGCTGGACAGATCTACAATGAGCAGTTCTTC CASSAGQIYNEQFF
many TRBJ1-1 TRBV12-3/TRBV12-4 . TGTGCCAGCAGCTCTACAGGGAACACTGAAGCTTTCTTT CASSSTGNTEAFF
. TRBJ1-2 TRBV3-1/TRBV3-2 . TGTGCCAGCAGCCAGGGGGGCTATGGCTACACCTTC CASSQGGYGYTF
few TRBJ1-1 TRBV7-3 . TGTGCCAGCAGCTCGGACTGGAACACTGAAGCTTTCTTT CASSSDWNTEAFF
once TRBJ2-1 TRBV7-9 . TGTGCCAGCAGCTTCGGTTATGAGCAGTTCTTC CASSFGYEQFF
. TRBJ1-2 TRBV5-1 TRBD1 TGCGCCAGCAGCTTTAGGGTTACCGGGACAGGGGGCGAAGATGGCTACACCTTC CASSFRVTGTGGEDGYTF
. TRBJ1-3 TRBV6-5 TRBD1 TGTGCCAGCAGTTCTAGGACAGGAGAAAACACCATATATTTT CASSSRTGENTIYF
. TRBJ2-7 TRBV1 . TGCACCAGCCCCGAGGTGGGACTACCTCAACGGGACTTC CTSPEVGLPQRDF
. TRBJ2-1 TRBV3-1/TRBV3-2 TRBD2 TGTGCCAGCAGCCAAGAGTCACTAGCGGTCCTCAATGAGCAGTTCTTC CASSQESLAVLNEQFF
once TRBJ2-3 TRBV9 TRBD2 TGTGCCAGCAGCGTCGGGACTAGCCTTGGTGATACGCAGTATTTT CASSVGTSLGDTQYF
. TRBJ1-2 TRBV28 TRBD1 TGTGCCAGCAGCAAGAGACGCCGGGACAGGGGGTACTATGGCTACACCTTC CASSKRRRDRGYYGYTF
. TRBJ1-5 TRBV10-1 TRBD1 TGCGCCAGCAGTGAGAATCCCGGGACAGGGAAGTTGAAGCCCCAGCATTTT CASSENPGTGKLKPQHF
. TRBJ2-1 TRBV20-1 . TGCAGTGCTAGTGGGGAAATCAGGGACAATGAGCAGTTCTTC CSASGEIRDNEQFF